This T cell receptor (beta chain) was sequenced in a study of CD8+ T cells in alopecia areata. The wider study: Patients received oral tofacitinib, 5 to 10 mg twice daily, for moderate-to-severe alopecia areata. Dosing spanned 6 to 18 months on tofacitinib, then 6 months off drug. Patients given treatment had severity scored by the percentage of scalp area affected.

As to treatment: oral pan-JAK inhibitor, 5-10 mg twice daily. The CDR3 runs to 12 residues. With 4 bases removed from V and 4 bases from J, the gap between germline ends came to 5 bases. The V gene's germline CDR1 is MGHDK and CDR2 SYGVNS. cDNA prepared by RNA extraction and subsequent reverse transcription served as the template for sequencing. Sequencing was performed with immunoSEQ multiplex PCR; in TCRdb, only in-frame clones are kept and a portion is missing. The sample holds around 270,000 clones, 58% seen once. The sequencing here drew on CD4+ T cells sorted from blood, taken at week 24, from a patient treated with tofacitinib. The TCR sequence derives from a human donor with alopecia areata. The genes are TRBV25-1 and TRBJ1-5; D unresolved. In nucleotides, the CDR3 is TGTGCCAGCAGTGCTGGAAATCAGCCCCAGCATTTT. Protein product: CASSAGNQPQHF. Using reference TRBV25-1 and TRBJ1-5 for the parts outside the CDR3, the full variable domain is EADIYQTPRYLVIGTGKKITLECSQTMGHDKMYWYQQDPGMELHLIHYSYGVNSTEKGDLSSESTVSRIRTEHFPLTLESARPSHTSQYLCASSAGNQPQHFGDGTRLSIL.